The 26 T cell receptor beta chains below come from one sample, sequenced in a study of T cell repertoires in cytomegalovirus infection. Using its own MiXCR run on the reads, TCRdb lists one record per CDR3 protein. The table records under 200,000 distinct CDR3 sequences, approximately 9.6% of them present only once. The sample comprised PBMCs. The receptor source for this set is a human donor in good health (CMV status not recorded). Some clones in this sample may be carry-over from other donors' samples.

Ten or more counts support this clonotype. The chain has TRBV7-6 and TRBJ2-1; no definite D call. CDR1 and CDR2 (germline): SGHVS, FNYEAQ. Trimming took off 1 base at V and 12 bases at J, with 16 bases between the two ends. The CDR3 is made up of 14 amino acids. CDR3 nucleotides: TGTGCCAGCAGCTTAGGAACCACCAAAACCAGGCAGTTCTTC. It specifies CASSLGTTKTRQFF.

The chain combines TRBV30 with TRBJ2-1, with no clear D. Trimming removed 0 bases at V and 0 bases at J, with 9 bases between. Germline CDR1 GTSNPN, CDR2 SVGIG (reference sequence). The CDR3 covers 15 residues. CDR3 in amino acids: CAWSVKVSSYNEQFF. The DNA of the CDR3 is TGTGCCTGGAGTGTAAAAGTGAGCTCCTACAATGAGCAGTTCTTC.

This clonotype occurred a few times. The V gene is TRBV23-1, the J gene TRBJ2-3; D gene uncertain. TRBV23-1 is assigned to the ORF class and has an uncertain function. With 4 bases removed from V and 1 base from J, the gap between germline ends came to 15 bases. The CDR3 has 16 amino acids. The chain's CDR3 is CASSPPVSGGTDTQYF. In DNA form, the CDR3 reads TGCGCCAGCAGTCCCCCGGTTTCGGGTGGCACAGATACGCAGTATTTT.

The J gene is TRBJ1-1, the V gene TRBV18; unclear D gene. The CDR3 has 15 amino acids. The ends were cut back, 3 bases at V and 1 base at J, with 12 bases in the middle. Germline V CDR1 and CDR2: KGHSH, LQKENI. CDR3 amino acids: CASSPKETANTEAFF. The CDR3 DNA follows: TGTGCCAGCTCACCTAAGGAGACGGCGAACACTGAAGCTTTCTTT.

CDR3 nucleotide sequence: TGTGCCAGTAGTACCCAGGGGGGGAGCACTGAAGCTTTCTTT. This sequence encodes CASSTQGGSTEAFF. The chain employs TRBV19 and TRBJ1-1, with TRBD1 matching over 7 bases. The length of the CDR3 is 14 residues. With 4 bases clipped from V and 4 bases from J, the junction kept 6 bases outside the gene matches. The germline gives CDR1 LNHDA, CDR2 SQIVND (reference sequence).

This clonotype was observed a few times. The rearrangement uses TRBV6-6 and TRBJ1-1, with TRBD1 matching over 9 bases. Germline values: CDR1 MNHNY, CDR2 SVGAGI (reference sequence). The length of the CDR3 is 18 residues. The V segment lost 0 bases and the J segment 5 bases; nucleotides outside the gene matches: 13. This CDR3 reads CASSYSEPGQGRETEAFF. The CDR3 DNA follows: TGTGCCAGCAGTTACTCGGAACCGGGACAGGGAAGAGAGACTGAAGCTTTCTTT.

The chain links TRBV5-1 to TRBJ1-3; D gene ambiguous. V lost 4 bases and J 2 bases, leaving 16 bases between the germline ends. Germline V gene lookup returns CDR1 SGHRS and CDR2 YFSETQ. This CDR3 is 16 amino acids long. The DNA for the CDR3 is TGCGCCAGCAGCCTAACGGACGGTCAACCTGGAAACACCATATATTTT. It specifies CASSLTDGQPGNTIYF.

This clonotype was observed many times. The V gene is TRBV15, the J gene TRBJ1-1, with D unresolved. CDR3 length equals 13 residues. V was cut by 0 bases and J by 3 bases, with 5 bases left in between. The germline V gene has CDR1 LNHNV and CDR2 YYDKDF (reference sequence). The CDR3 is CATSREQYTEAFF. DNA for the CDR3: TGTGCCACCAGCAGAGAACAGTACACTGAAGCTTTCTTT.

Only a few counts were recorded for this clonotype. V is TRBV15 and J is TRBJ2-7, with D unresolved. The CDR3 is made up of 18 amino acids. CDR1 and CDR2 from the germline V gene are LNHNV and YYDKDF (reference sequence). V shed 1 base and J shed 2 bases, with 21 bases lying between them. CDR3 sequence reads: CATSRVSHARILTYEQYF. For the CDR3, the DNA is TGTGCCACCAGCAGAGTTTCACACGCAAGGATACTGACCTACGAGCAGTACTTC.

There are many counts of this clonotype. The V call is TRBV11-2, the J call TRBJ2-6; 7 nucleotides agree with TRBD1. V was pared by 5 bases and J by 5 bases, with 27 bases of the junction left unmatched. This CDR3 spans 22 amino acids. CDR1 and CDR2 from the germline V gene are SGHAT and FQNNGV. The CDR3 DNA is TGTGCCAGCAGCGCGCAGACAGGGACCATGGCTGCTGCCTACGGGAGGGCCAACGTCCTGACTTTC. As protein: CASSAQTGTMAAAYGRANVLTF.

This clonotype has ten or more counts. V and J are TRBV7-8 and TRBJ2-7; weak D call: TRBD1 (5 bases). Germline CDR1 reads SGHVS; CDR2 reads FQNEAQ. V shed 5 bases and J shed 3 bases, with 14 bases lying between them. The CDR3 loop spans 14 amino acids. The DNA of the CDR3 is TGTGCCAGCAGCCTATCCCAAGGGGTCTACGAGCAGTACTTC. Its protein product is CASSLSQGVYEQYF.

This clonotype was observed at least ten times. The chain combines TRBV28 with TRBJ1-1, with 10 bases fitting TRBD1. CDR3 length: 15 residues. Germline CDR1 MDHEN, CDR2 SYDVKM. V shed 6 bases, J shed 0 bases, and the junction held 4 bases outside the gene matches. CDR3 region: CASSLGTGVNTEAFF. The CDR3 DNA reads TGTGCCAGCAGCCTGGGGACAGGGGTGAACACTGAAGCTTTCTTT. The full variable domain, its missing parts supplied by reference TRBV28 and TRBJ1-1, is DVKVTQSSRYLVKRTGEKVFLECVQDMDHENMFWYRQDPGLGLRLIYFSYDVKMKEKGDIPEGYSVSREKKERFSLILESASTNQTSMYLCASSLGTGVNTEAFFGQGTRLTVV.

This clonotype was seen at least ten times. This sequence joins TRBV7-3 and TRBJ2-1; possible D gene TRBD2, 6 bases. V gave up 5 bases and J gave up 10 bases, with 9 bases separating them. CDR3 length: 11 residues. Looked up from germline, CDR1 is SGHTA and CDR2 is FQGTGA. CDR3 sequence reads: CASSRGLEQFF. The CDR3 DNA reads as TGTGCCAGCAGCCGTGGACTAGAGCAGTTCTTC.

Relative to its sample, this clonotype is medium-sized. The chain combines TRBV7-2 with TRBJ1-5; 9 bases match TRBD1. V dropped 2 bases and J dropped 1; count of bases not matched to a gene: 6. Looked up from germline, CDR1 is SGHTA and CDR2 is FQGNSA. The CDR3 loop spans 17 amino acids. The DNA for the CDR3 is TGTGCCAGCAGCTTATGGGGCGGGACAGGGAGCAATCAGCCCCAGCATTTT. As protein: CASSLWGGTGSNQPQHF. Using reference TRBV7-2 and TRBJ1-5 for the parts outside the CDR3, the full variable domain is GAGVSQSPSNKVTEKGKDVELRCDPISGHTALYWYRQSLGQGLEFLIYFQGNSAPDKSGLPSDRFSAERTGGSVSTLTIQRTQQEDSAVYLCASSLWGGTGSNQPQHFGDGTRLSIL.

In this sample, this clonotype turned up a few times. The J gene is TRBJ1-1, the V gene TRBV5-1, with 9 nucleotides matching TRBD1. The CDR3 sequence is 17 residues long. Germline assignment: CDR1 SGHRS and CDR2 YFSETQ. After removal of 4 bases from V and 2 bases from J, the junction contained 12 bases not matched to a gene. CDR3 coding DNA: TGCGCCAGCAGCCAAACCGGGACAGGGCAAGGAAACACTGAAGCTTTCTTT. It yields the protein CASSQTGTGQGNTEAFF.

At least ten counts were recorded for this clonotype. J is TRBJ1-4 and V is TRBV20-1; D might be TRBD1 (5 bases). Trimming left V 2 bases short and J 5 bases short, with 9 bases between. Germline CDR1 DFQATT, CDR2 SNEGSKA (reference sequence). The CDR3 length is 13 residues. The CDR3 bases are TGCAGTGCTAGACGGACACGGAATGAAAAACTGTTTTTT. Translation gives CSARRTRNEKLFF.

Many counts were recorded for this clonotype. The chain carries TRBV28 and TRBJ1-6; TRBD1 agrees at 7 bases. Germline V CDR1 and CDR2: MDHEN, SYDVKM. The CDR3 is 17 residues long. The junction had 5 bases not matched to a gene; V was cut back by 2 bases and J by 1 base. CDR3 in DNA: TGTGCCAGCAGTTTACCGGGACAGCTATCCTATAATTCACCCCTCCACTTT. Protein: CASSLPGQLSYNSPLHF.

In its sample, this clonotype was seen a few times. The rearrangement joins TRBV28 to TRBJ1-3; maybe TRBD1 (6 bases). V was clipped by 3 bases and J by 0 bases, with 12 bases between them. CDR3 length: 16 amino acids. The germline CDR1 and CDR2 sequences are MDHEN and SYDVKM. In nucleotides, the CDR3 is TGTGCCAGCAGTTTTTCGGACAGAGCCTCTGGAAACACCATATATTTT. Protein product: CASSFSDRASGNTIYF.

This clonotype was detected only a few times. This chain connects TRBV11-2 to TRBJ2-3; perhaps TRBD2 as D (5 bases). V lost 3 bases and J lost 6, with 13 bases in between. The CDR3 is 14 residues long. The germline V gene has CDR1 SGHAT and CDR2 FQNNGV. CDR3 in amino acids: CASSFGRGKDTQYF. The DNA for the CDR3 is TGTGCCAGCAGCTTCGGTCGGGGAAAGGATACGCAGTATTTT.

This clonotype was seen a few times. V is TRBV28 and J is TRBJ1-6, with D hard to call. This CDR3 has 13 residues. V was trimmed by 5 bases and J by 9 bases, leaving 11 bases between them. The V gene's germline CDR1 is MDHEN and CDR2 SYDVKM. The CDR3 coding sequence is TGTGCCAGCAGTAACAAAAGGAGTTCACCCCTCCACTTT. As protein: CASSNKRSSPLHF.

This clonotype was detected ten times or more. Here the CDR3 DNA reads TGTGCCAGCAGTTTTGTTTTCTCAATACGGGAACGTTCACGCGGGAGCAGTACCAAAAACATTCAGTACTTC. This sequence encodes CASSFVFSIRERSRGSSTKNIQYF. The chain combines TRBV28 with TRBJ2-4, with 7 bases lining up with TRBD2. The V and J ends lost 3 bases and 2 bases, in that order; junction bases with no gene match: 31. CDR1 and CDR2 (germline): MDHEN, SYDVKM. CDR3 length equals 24 residues.

This clonotype showed up many times. This chain links TRBV28 with TRBJ1-1; 7 bases map to TRBD1. Germline CDR1 reads MDHEN; CDR2 reads SYDVKM. The CDR3 consists of 14 residues. J lost 3 bases, V lost 5 bases, and 6 bases had no gene match. CDR3 sequence reads: CASSATGRYTEAFF. CDR3 nucleotides: TGTGCCAGCAGTGCGACAGGGAGGTACACTGAAGCTTTCTTT.

The V gene is TRBV7-6, the J gene TRBJ1-2, with unresolved D. CDR1 and CDR2 from the germline V gene are SGHVS and FNYEAQ. V was pared by 1 base and J by 8 bases, with 11 bases between. This CDR3 comprises 13 residues. CDR3 nucleotides: TGTGCCAGCAGCTTAGAGCAGGACGGCGGCTACACCTTC. This sequence encodes CASSLEQDGGYTF.

This clonotype was detected ten times or more. This chain joins TRBV7-2 and TRBJ2-3; 7 bases match TRBD2. CDR3 length: 15 residues. Germline V gene sequence: CDR1 SGHTA, CDR2 FQGNSA. Trimming cost V 5 bases and J 4 bases; bases outside gene matches: 9. The CDR3 here is CASSPLGGSPDTQYF. In DNA, the CDR3 is TGTGCCAGCAGCCCCCTCGGCGGGAGCCCAGATACGCAGTATTTT.

The table lists this clonotype with many counts. V usage is TRBV19 and J usage is TRBJ2-7; 7 nucleotides line up with TRBD2. Trimming took 3 bases from V and 0 from J; bases not matched to a gene: 5. CDR1 is LNHDA, CDR2 SQIVND, per germline (reference sequence). The CDR3 runs to 15 residues. The CDR3 here is CASSIGGGSSYEQYF. The CDR3 DNA follows: TGTGCCAGTAGTATCGGTGGCGGGAGCTCCTACGAGCAGTACTTC. The variable domain in full, with the rest retrieved from reference TRBV19 and TRBJ2-7, is DGGITQSPKYLFRKEGQNVTLSCEQNLNHDAMYWYRQDPGQGLRLIYYSQIVNDFQKGDIAEGYSVSREKKESFPLTVTSAQKNPTAFYLCASSIGGGSSYEQYFGPGTRLTVT.

This clonotype occurred many times. The rearrangement joins TRBV6-2 or TRBV6-3 to TRBJ1-1; no definite D call. V lost 4 bases, J lost 6 bases, and 27 bases lay in between. Germline V gives CDR1 MNHEY, CDR2 SVGEGT. The CDR3 extends over 18 amino acids. The CDR3 here is CASSFESRLGLWSAEAFF. The CDR3 DNA reads TGTGCCAGCAGTTTCGAAAGCCGACTCGGGTTGTGGAGCGCTGAAGCTTTCTTT.